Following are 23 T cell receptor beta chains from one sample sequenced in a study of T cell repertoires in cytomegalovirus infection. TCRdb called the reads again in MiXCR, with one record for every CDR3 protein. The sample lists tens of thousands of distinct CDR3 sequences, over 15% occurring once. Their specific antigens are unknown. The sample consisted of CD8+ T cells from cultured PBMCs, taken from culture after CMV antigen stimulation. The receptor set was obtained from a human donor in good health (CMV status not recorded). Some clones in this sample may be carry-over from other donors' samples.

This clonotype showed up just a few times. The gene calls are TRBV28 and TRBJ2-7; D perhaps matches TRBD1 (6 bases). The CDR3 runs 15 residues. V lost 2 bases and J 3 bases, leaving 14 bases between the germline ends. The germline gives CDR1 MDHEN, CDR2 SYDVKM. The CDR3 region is CASSLGTSEFYEQYF. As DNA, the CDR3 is TGTGCCAGCAGTTTAGGGACATCAGAGTTCTACGAGCAGTACTTC.

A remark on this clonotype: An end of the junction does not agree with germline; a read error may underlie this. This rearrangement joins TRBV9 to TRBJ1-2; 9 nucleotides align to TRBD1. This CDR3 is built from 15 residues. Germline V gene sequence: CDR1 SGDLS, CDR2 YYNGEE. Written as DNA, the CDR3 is TGTGCCAGCAGCGACACAGGGGGCCGCAACTATGGCTACGCCTTC. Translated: CASSDTGGRNYGYAF.

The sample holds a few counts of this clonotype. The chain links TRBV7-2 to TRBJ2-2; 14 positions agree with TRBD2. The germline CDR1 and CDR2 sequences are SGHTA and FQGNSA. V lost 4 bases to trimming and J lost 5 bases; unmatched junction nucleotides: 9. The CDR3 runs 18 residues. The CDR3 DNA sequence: TGTGCCAGCAGCTCCCGGGGGACTAGCGGGAGTTTGACCGGGGAGCTGTTTTTT. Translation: CASSSRGTSGSLTGELFF.

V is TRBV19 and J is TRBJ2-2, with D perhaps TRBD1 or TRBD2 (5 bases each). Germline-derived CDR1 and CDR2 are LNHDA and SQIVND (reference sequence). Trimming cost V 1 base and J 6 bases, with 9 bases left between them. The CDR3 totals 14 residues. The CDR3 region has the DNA TGTGCCAGTAGTATAGTTGAGGGGTCCGGGGAGCTGTTTTTT. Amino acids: CASSIVEGSGELFF.

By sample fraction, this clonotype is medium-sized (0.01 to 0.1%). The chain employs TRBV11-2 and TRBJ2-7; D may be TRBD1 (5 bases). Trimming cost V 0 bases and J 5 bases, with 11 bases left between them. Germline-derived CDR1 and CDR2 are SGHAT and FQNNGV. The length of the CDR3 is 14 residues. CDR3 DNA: TGTGCCAGCAGCTTAGACAGGGTCACCCACGAGCAGTACTTC. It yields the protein CASSLDRVTHEQYF.

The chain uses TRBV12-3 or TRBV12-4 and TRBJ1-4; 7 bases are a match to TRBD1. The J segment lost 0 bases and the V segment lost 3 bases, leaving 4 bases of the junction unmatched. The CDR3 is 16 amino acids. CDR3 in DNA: TGTGCCAGCAGTTTCTGGACAGGCGCAACTAATGAAAAACTGTTTTTT. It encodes CASSFWTGATNEKLFF.

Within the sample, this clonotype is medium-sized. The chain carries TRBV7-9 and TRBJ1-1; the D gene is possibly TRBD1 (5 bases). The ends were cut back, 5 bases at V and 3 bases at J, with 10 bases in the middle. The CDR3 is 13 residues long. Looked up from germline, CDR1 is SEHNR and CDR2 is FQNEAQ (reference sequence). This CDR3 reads CASSPQGDTEAFF. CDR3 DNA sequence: TGTGCCAGCAGCCCGCAGGGAGACACTGAAGCTTTCTTT.

CDR3 DNA: TGTGCCAGCAGCCCTGCGGGAGGCCGTGAGACCCAGTACTTC. Encoded protein: CASSPAGGRETQYF. The V gene is TRBV12-3 or TRBV12-4, the J gene TRBJ2-5; TRBD2 matches 8 bases. With 6 bases clipped from V and 5 bases from J, the junction kept 8 bases outside the gene matches. This CDR3 spans 14 amino acids.

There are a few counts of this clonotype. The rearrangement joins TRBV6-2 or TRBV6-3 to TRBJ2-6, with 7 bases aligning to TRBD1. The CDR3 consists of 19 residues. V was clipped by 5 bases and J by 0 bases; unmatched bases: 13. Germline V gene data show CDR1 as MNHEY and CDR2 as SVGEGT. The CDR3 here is CASSPGQSTIRSGANVLTF. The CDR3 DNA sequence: TGTGCCAGCAGTCCGGGACAGTCCACTATTCGCTCTGGGGCCAACGTCCTGACTTTC.

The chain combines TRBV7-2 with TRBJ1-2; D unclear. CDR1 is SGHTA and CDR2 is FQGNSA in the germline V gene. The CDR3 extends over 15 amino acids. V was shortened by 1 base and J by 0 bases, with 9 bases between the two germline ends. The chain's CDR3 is CASSLDSVSNYGYTF. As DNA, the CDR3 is TGTGCCAGCAGCTTAGATTCGGTTTCTAACTATGGCTACACCTTC.

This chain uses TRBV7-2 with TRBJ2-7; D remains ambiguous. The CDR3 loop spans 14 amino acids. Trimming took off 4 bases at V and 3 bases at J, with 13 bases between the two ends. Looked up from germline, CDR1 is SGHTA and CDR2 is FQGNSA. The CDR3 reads CASSSPGRYYEQYF. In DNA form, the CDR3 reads TGTGCCAGCAGCTCCCCAGGTAGATACTACGAGCAGTACTTC.

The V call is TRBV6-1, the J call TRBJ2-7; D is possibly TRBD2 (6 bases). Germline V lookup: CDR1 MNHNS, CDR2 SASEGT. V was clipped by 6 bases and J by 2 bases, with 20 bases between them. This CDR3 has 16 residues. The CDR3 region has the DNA TGTGCCAGCAGCTCCCTCCGGGAAAGCGGGCCCTACGAGCAGTACTTC. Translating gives CASSSLRESGPYEQYF.

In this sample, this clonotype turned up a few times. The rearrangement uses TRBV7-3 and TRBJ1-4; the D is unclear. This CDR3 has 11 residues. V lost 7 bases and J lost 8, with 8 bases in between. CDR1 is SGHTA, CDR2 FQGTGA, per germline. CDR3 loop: CASTYREKLFF. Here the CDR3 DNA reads TGTGCCAGCACCTACAGAGAAAAACTGTTTTTT.

Here the CDR3 reads CASSEARQGVRETQYF. CDR3 nucleotide sequence: TGTGCCAGCAGTGAAGCGCGACAGGGAGTACGGGAGACCCAGTACTTC. The chain links TRBV6-1 to TRBJ2-5, with TRBD1 matching over 7 bases. This CDR3 contains 16 residues. CDR1 and CDR2 (germline): MNHNS, SASEGT. Germline trimming cut 0 bases from V and 5 bases from J; bases unmatched to any gene: 9.

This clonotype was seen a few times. CDR3 coding DNA: TGTGCCAGCAGCTTCCCGGGGAGCGGGGGGGCAAATGAGCAGTTCTTC. It yields the protein CASSFPGSGGANEQFF. The rearrangement joins TRBV7-2 to TRBJ2-1; 10 bases are shared with TRBD2. CDR3 length equals 16 residues. The germline V gene encodes CDR1 SGHTA and CDR2 FQGNSA. Germline trimming cut 3 bases from V and 7 bases from J; bases unmatched to any gene: 9.

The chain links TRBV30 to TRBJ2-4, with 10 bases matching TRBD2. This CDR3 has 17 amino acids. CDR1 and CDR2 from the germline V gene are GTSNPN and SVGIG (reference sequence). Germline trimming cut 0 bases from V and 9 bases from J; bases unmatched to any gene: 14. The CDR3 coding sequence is TGTGCCTGGAGTGTGAGACTAGCGGGCTCCCATAGAAGCATTCAGTACTTC. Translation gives CAWSVRLAGSHRSIQYF.

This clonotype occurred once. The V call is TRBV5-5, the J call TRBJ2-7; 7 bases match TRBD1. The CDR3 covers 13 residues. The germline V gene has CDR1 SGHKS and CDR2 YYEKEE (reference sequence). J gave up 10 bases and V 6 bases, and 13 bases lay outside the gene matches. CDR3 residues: CASTDAERTGQYF. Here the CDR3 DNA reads TGTGCCAGCACCGACGCCGAACGGACAGGCCAGTACTTC.

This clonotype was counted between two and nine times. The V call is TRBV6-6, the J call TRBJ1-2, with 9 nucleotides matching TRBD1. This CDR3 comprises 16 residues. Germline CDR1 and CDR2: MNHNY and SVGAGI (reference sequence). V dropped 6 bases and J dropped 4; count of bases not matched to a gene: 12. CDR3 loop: CASRKWKQGALYGYTF. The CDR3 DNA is TGTGCCAGCAGGAAGTGGAAACAGGGGGCCCTCTATGGCTACACCTTC.

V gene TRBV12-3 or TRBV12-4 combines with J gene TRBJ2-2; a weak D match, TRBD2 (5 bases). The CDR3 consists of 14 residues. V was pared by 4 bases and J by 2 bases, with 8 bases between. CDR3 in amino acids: CASSWTGNTGELFF. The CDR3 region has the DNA TGTGCCAGCAGTTGGACGGGAAACACCGGGGAGCTGTTTTTT.

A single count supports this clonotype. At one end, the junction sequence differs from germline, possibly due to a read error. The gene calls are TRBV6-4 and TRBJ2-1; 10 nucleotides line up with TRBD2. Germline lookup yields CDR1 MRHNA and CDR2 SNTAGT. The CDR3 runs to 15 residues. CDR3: CDSSESGGGYNEQFF. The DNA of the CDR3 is TGTGACAGCAGTGAAAGCGGGGGGGGGTACAATGAGCAGTTCTTC.

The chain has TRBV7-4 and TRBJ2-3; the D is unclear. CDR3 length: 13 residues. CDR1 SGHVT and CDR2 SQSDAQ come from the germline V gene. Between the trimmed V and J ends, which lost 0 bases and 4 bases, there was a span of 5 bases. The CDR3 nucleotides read TGTGCCAGCAGCTTAGCCCCGGCAGATACGCAGTATTTT. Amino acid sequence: CASSLAPADTQYF.

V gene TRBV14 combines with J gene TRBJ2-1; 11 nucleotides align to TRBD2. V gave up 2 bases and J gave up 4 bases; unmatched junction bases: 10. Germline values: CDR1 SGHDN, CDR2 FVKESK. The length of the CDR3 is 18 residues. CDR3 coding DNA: TGTGCCAGCAGCCAACTAGCGGGGGGCCGCCACAGATACAATGAGCAGTTCTTC. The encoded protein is CASSQLAGGRHRYNEQFF.

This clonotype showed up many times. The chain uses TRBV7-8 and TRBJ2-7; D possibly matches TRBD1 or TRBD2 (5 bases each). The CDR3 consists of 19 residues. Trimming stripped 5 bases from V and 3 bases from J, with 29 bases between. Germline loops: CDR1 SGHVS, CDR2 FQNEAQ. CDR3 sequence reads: CASSSTSYSPRGGRYEQYF. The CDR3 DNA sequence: TGTGCCAGCAGCAGCACCTCCTACTCCCCTCGTGGGGGTCGCTACGAGCAGTACTTC. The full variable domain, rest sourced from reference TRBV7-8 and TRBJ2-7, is GAGVSQSPRYKVAKRGQDVALRCDPISGHVSLFWYQQALGQGPEFLTYFQNEAQLDKSGLPSDRFFAERPEGSVSTLKIQRTQQEDSAVYLCASSSTSYSPRGGRYEQYFGPGTRLTVT.